This TCR beta chain was sequenced for a study of blood T cell repertoires in COVID-19 (dated by TCRdb to the early 2020s). Regarding the study in general: Samples covering the acute and convalescent phases of COVID-19 were provided by collaborators in the United States, Italy and Spain. Where available, HLA class I and class II types were taken from metadata supplied by the sample provider and were not determined by assay-based typing. The prospective study material was composed of cDNA or gDNA derived from T cells, B-cell-depleted T cells, or PBMCs. Deeply sampled blood TCRbeta repertoires from subjects exposed to, actively infected with, or recovered from COVID-19 were included in the dataset. The sample metadata nearly always contained a de-identified subject ID, COVID-19 status, age in years and sex. Samples came from the ongoing ImmuneRACE study (first 160 participants) plus 1,254 subjects from 6 global collaborators. The repertoires were released in a freely available public database intended as a resource for research on the immune response to SARS-CoV-2. Beyond this particular receptor, the publication reports: How much clinical and demographic metadata was included differed by source and by participant, and the metadata was provided uncurated.

The germline V gene specifies MNHEY as CDR1 and SVGAGI as CDR2. Compared with germline, V lacks 4 bases and J lacks 1 base; bases without a gene match: 5. The CDR3 starts with the cysteine, ends with the phenylalanine, and has 16 residues. Of the read, only the CDR3 DNA is kept; its 48 bases are in frame from base 1. Each collaborating institution followed its own protocols to collect whole blood in K2EDTA tubes. Collaborator samples were shipped for TCRbeta analysis as frozen whole blood, isolated PBMCs, or DNA extracted from either sample type. On this clone itself: The antigen it recognizes is unknown. Per-base qualities were not stored, and no clone one base away is much larger.

TCRbeta CDR3 regions were amplified from genomic DNA using the immunoSEQ Assay, a bias-controlled multiplex PCR. Under the source paper's analysis protocol: Nucleated cell counts per sample were estimated from amplification of reference gene primers within the assay. Sequence reads were collapsed and filtered to measure the absolute abundance of every unique TCRbeta CDR3 rearrangement. For each sample, productive Simpson clonality was calculated as the square root of Simpson's diversity index over productive rearrangements. TCRdb retrieved this table from immuneACCESS and kept in-frame rearrangements only. Not all clones are present; in checked studies, unresolved V genes account for under half, and no reason is known for the remainder. The V and J calls and clone size were taken over from that table, and D and trimming were inferred from the DNA. Across this sample there are roughly 80,000 clones, with about 88% seen only once. The ten largest clones take up 9.1% of the sample.

The receptor was derived from a human donor in a cohort sampled during active COVID-19. The chain joins TRBV6-5 to TRBJ2-2, and TRBD2 aligns with 8 junction nucleotides. Sequencing was performed on peripheral blood. The CDR3 amino acid sequence is: CASSSFGRGNTGELFF. The nucleotide sequence reads TGTGCCAGCAGTTCCTTCGGGAGGGGGAACACCGGGGAGCTGTTTTTT.